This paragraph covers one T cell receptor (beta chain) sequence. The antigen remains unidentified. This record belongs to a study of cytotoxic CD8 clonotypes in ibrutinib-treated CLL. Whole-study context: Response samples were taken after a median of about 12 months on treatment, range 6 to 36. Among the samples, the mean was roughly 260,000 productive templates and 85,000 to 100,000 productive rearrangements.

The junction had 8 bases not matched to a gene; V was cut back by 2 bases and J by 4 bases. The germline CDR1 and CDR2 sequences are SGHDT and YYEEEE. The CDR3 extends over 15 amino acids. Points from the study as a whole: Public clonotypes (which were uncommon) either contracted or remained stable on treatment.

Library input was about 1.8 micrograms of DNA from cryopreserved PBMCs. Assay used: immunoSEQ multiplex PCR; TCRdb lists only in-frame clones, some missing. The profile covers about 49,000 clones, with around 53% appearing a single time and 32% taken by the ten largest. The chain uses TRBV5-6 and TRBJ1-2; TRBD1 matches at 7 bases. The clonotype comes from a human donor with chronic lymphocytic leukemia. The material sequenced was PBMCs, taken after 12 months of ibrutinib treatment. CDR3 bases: TGTGCCAGCAGCTTATGGATCCGACAGGGCTATGGCTACACCTTC. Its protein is CASSLWIRQGYGYTF.